This T cell receptor (beta chain) comes out of a study of cytomegalovirus exposure and HLA in healthy donors. As regards this clone: Its antigen is not identified.

In germline, CDR1 is SGHNT, CDR2 YYREEE (reference sequence). This CDR3 comprises 17 residues. Trimming stripped 4 bases from V and 6 bases from J, with 24 bases between. Researchers ran the PCR with 60 Vbeta and 13 Jbeta primers. Study processing details: In a later analysis, of 70 million to 85 million unique beta chains, approximately 10 million appeared in at least two donors. Assay used: immunoSEQ multiplex PCR; TCRdb lists only in-frame clones, some missing. V and J calls and clone size come straight from that table; D and trimming were deduced from the DNA. The sample has around 110,000 clones; 55% to 75% are singletons. Study-wide findings and caveats: Association with HLA alleles at 0.05 false discovery rate was found for 17,000 or so TCR beta sequences in a later analysis. In all likelihood, a cluster of highly shared sequence variants was a sequencing artifact. Later analysis identified a missense DCLRE1C variant that was linked to TCR beta V- and J-gene trimming.

The origin of this receptor is a man aged 30 to 45 in good health and CMV-seropositive. The source material was PBMCs. The chain uses TRBV5-4 and TRBJ2-3; no clear D gene. CDR3 sequence: CASSADRHSLKSDTQYF. The CDR3 DNA reads TGTGCCAGCAGCGCCGACCGACATTCCCTTAAGTCGGATACGCAGTATTTT.